This T cell receptor beta chain came from a study of identical twins. Study-level results: Among beta out-of-frame sequences, excess sharing between twins appeared weaker.

A note on this clonotype: What it binds is not known.

Through template switching, a universal primer site was introduced, and the cDNA contained unique molecular identifiers. TCRdb re-derived calls from the 5' RACE reads in MiXCR, one entry per CDR3 protein. The sample consists of about 240,000 distinct CDR3 sequences, approximately 7.8% of them appearing once. These data are also associated with another study on yellow fever vaccine responses in identical twins.

Sequenced sample: CD8+ T cells sorted from blood. The TCR sequence derives from a woman aged 18-29 years in good health.

CDR3 sequence reads: CASSLLAGTTDTQYF. Written as DNA, the CDR3 is TGTGCCAGCAGCCTCCTGGCGGGGACCACAGATACGCAGTATTTT. The chain has TRBV3-1 and TRBJ2-3, with D possibly TRBD2 on 6 matching bases. V was pared by 4 bases and J by 2 bases, with 13 bases between. Germline V lookup: CDR1 LGHDT, CDR2 YNNKEL (reference sequence). The CDR3 covers 15 residues.